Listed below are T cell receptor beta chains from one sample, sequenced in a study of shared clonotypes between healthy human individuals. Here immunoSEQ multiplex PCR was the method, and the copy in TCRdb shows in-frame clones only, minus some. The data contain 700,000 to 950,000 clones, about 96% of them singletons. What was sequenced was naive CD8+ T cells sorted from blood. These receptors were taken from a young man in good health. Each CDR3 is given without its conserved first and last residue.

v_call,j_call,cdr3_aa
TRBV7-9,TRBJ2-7,ASSLVAGNPYEQY
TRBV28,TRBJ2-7,ASSLRTSGSPYEQY
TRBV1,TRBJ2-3,TSSQSMWEGPSDTQY
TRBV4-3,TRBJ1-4,ASSPDTRGNEKLF
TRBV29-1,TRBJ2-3,SVEALKIAVITDTQY
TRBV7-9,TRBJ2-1,ASSPQKISYNEQF
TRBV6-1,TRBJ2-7,ASRTFYEQY
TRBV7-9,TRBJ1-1,ASRINTEAF
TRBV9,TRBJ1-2,ASSVVPGTGLGGYT
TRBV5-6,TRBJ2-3,ASSFLAETDTQY
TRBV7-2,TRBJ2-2,ASSPHPGELF
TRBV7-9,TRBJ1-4,ASSLALKEKLF
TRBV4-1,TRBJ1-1,ASSLRTGAEAF
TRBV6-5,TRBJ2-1,ASSYPGSGEQF
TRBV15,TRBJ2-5,ATSRGQEQETQY
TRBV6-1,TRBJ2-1,ASSEAVLAGNNEQF
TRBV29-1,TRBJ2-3,SVEGVRGFPTDTQY
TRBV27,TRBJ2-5,ASSPSADLPETQY
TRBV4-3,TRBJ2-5,ASSQDGPSGRETQY
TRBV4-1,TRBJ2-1,ASSQSGAREQF
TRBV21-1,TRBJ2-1,ASSKGLSTSYNEQF
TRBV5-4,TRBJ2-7,ASSGQDSYEQY
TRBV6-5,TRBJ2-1,ASSIPGLNNEQF
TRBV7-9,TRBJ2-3,ASSPRWASGDTQY
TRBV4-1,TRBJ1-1,ASSQDPGATEAF
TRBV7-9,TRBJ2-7,ASSSIQVFEQY
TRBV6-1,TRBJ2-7,ASSEIMLQGSSYEQY
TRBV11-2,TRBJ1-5,ASSVGESPNQPQH
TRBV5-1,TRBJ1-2,ASSLERQASYGYT
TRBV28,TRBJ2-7,ASTSGEVDYEQY
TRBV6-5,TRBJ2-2,ASSYGTGELF
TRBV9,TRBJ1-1,ASSVEGRDEAF
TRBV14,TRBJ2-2,ASSRRRGPSTELDTGELF
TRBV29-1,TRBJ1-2,SVQGDSYGYT
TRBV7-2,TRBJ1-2,ASSEGTFNYGYT
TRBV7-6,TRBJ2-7,ASSFSGEGYEQY
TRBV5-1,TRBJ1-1,ASSLYGFEAF
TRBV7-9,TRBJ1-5,ASSTYNQPQH
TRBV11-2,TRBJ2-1,ASSLEPPGRGVNEQF
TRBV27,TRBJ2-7,ATSVMPGQGAYEQY
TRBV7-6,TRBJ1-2,ASSLGTIAPYGYT
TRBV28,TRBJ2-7,ASSTSGPLLGQY
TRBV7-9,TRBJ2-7,ASSTAYEQY
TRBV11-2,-,ATRGGEEFYEQY
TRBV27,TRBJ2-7,ASRQQGEGVYYEQY